Below, one T cell receptor beta chain is given with its context. Its specific antigen is unknown. No qualities accompany the bases; no much larger clone lies one base away. Using the deep immunoSEQ assay, multiplex PCR amplified TCR CDR3 regions from genomic DNA. For each cell subset, the extracted genomic DNA was distributed evenly across all wells of several immunoSEQ 96-well plates, and each plate served as one replicate. For sorted subsets, each replicate PCR was loaded with around 220 ng genomic DNA, equivalent to 30,000 to 35,000 T cell genomes. The purified libraries were quantified using a Qubit 3.0 fluorometer, sized with a Bioanalyzer 2100, and then quantified again using the KAPA Library Quantification kit. Every immunoSEQ 96-well plate was sequenced on a separate single-read 150-cycle Illumina NextSeq 550 flow cell. In the authors' own workflow: Because only junctional sequences without quality scores were contained in the immunoSEQ output, filtering matching that applied to full-length reads could not be performed. To assign V/J genes and CDR3, sequences were annotated against IMGT germline references using PyIR, a Python wrapper for IgBLAST v1.9. Any read was removed if the V/J assignment was weak (E-value above 1e-6), the CDR3 was missing, or the read contained stop codons, out-of-frame junctions, or ambiguous translated residues. V3J clonotypes were defined as sequences sharing the same inferred V gene, J gene, and CDR3 amino acid sequence. To compute the percentage overlap between repertoires, the number of shared unique clonotypes was divided by the size of the smaller repertoire. Richness of each repertoire was evaluated using RTK rarefaction, the Chao1 estimator, and Recon v2.1 estimates of unobserved clonotypes. OLGA was used to compute generation probabilities for all TCRbeta clonotypes that the gDNA method yielded from a few donors. The clones in this table, taken by TCRdb from immuneACCESS, are in-frame only. Not every clone is retained; where verified, under half of the shortfall comes from an unresolved V gene, and the cause of the rest is unknown. The DNA was the basis for D and trimming; V, J and clone size are from that table. In this sample the table shows about 2 million clones, about 95% of which occur a single time. The ten largest clones represent more than 0.9% of the sample.

CD8 naive samples consisted of CD45RO-negative cells that were positively selected for CCR7, yielding a CD45RA+CCR7+ population without TemRA cells. The donors were healthy, HIV-negative adults with no recently reported acute infections or vaccinations. Every donor was a Caucasian adult living in Nashville, Tennessee, USA. Blood was collected by leukapheresis, and PBMCs were isolated by Ficoll-Histopaque density gradient centrifugation and then cryopreserved in liquid nitrogen vapor phase. Analytical flow cytometry was used to check the purity and quantity of each magnetically sorted T cell population. Genomic DNA was isolated from each sorted fraction and quantified by UV absorbance on a Nanodrop 2000c. These data belong to a study of shared clonotypes between healthy human individuals (dated by TCRdb to 2018 to 2021). Turning to the overall study: A couple of women and three men aged 18 to 49 years were included in the cohort. To estimate repertoire size and how much clonotypes are shared between individuals, the study performed deep sequencing of blood TCR repertoires from roughly five healthy adults. Per donor, leukapheresis produced somewhere between about 0.9 and 9 billion PBMCs. Libraries were prepared and TCR repertoires were sequenced by different laboratories using diverse techniques, in order to increase sequencing depth and limit assay-specific biases. For each donor, CD4 naive and CD4 memory were each given three plates, CD8 naive was given two plates, and CD8 memory was given one plate. Overall study outcomes, separate from this receptor: Clonotypes shared by all four sorted-subset donors showed higher generation probabilities than non-shared clonotypes. Sharing across four donors was observed for about 5% of naive CD4, around 3.5% of naive CD8, over 2% of memory CD4, and around 0.4% of memory CD8 clonotypes. Sampling was limited to blood, and TCR repertoires in tissue likely differ from TCR repertoires in blood. The small number of donors limited the genetic and exposure-history diversity represented. Even with the large sequencing depth, rarefaction of the sorted-subset datasets indicated that sequencing was incomplete. Larger estimated clonotype richness was generally found for naive subsets than for memory subsets. Based on pairwise subsampling, the degree of clonotype sharing among donors was expected to be affected by sequencing depth.

CDR1 and CDR2 were assigned from the germline V gene as SGDLS and YYNGEE. Spanning cysteine to phenylalanine, the CDR3 consists of 19 amino acids. Only the CDR3 portion is preserved as DNA: 57 bases, with reading frame beginning at the first base. V and J are trimmed by 0 bases and 6 bases, and the gene matches miss 16 bases of the junction. Input material: naive CD8+ T cells sorted from blood. Explained via the paper, the cell subset or site label denotes: CD45RA+CCR7+. The chain couples TRBV9 to TRBJ2-7; TRBD2 lines up with 12 middle nucleotides. The sequence came from a man in his late teens or twenties in good health. The bases are TGTGCCAGCAGCGTAGGGGAAGTGAGACTAGCGGGAGTGCCGTCCGAGCAGTACTTC. Its amino acids are CASSVGEVRLAGVPSEQYF.